This is a list of T cell receptor beta chains from one sample in a study of OX40 agonist ivuxolimab in advanced cancers. Produced via immunoSEQ multiplex PCR; TCRdb's table is partial and in-frame only. The profile shows some 61,000 clones, roughly 73% of them singletons. The sequencing here drew on CD4+ or CD8+ T cells sorted from blood, taken in a trial of the OX40 agonist ivuxolimab. These receptors came from an adult with an advanced solid tumor such as melanoma, head and neck, liver or kidney cancer. CDR3s include the opening cysteine and the closing phenylalanine or tryptophan. Fields, in order: D gene, V gene, clone size, J gene, CDR3 DNA, CDR3 protein. The D gene is left open where the match is weak. The size of a clone is reported for some rows only, either as once, few or many, or as a class for expanded clones.

D: -; V: TRBV28; size: -; J: TRBJ1-5; DNA: TGTGCCAGCAGTTTAGGACAGTACAATCAGCCCCAGCATTTT; CDR3: CASSLGQYNQPQHF
D: TRBD2; V: TRBV9; size: -; J: TRBJ2-2; DNA: TGTGCCAGCAGCGTAGCTTCGCGGGGGGTGATCGGGGAGCTGTTTTTT; CDR3: CASSVASRGVIGELFF
D: TRBD2; V: TRBV28; size: -; J: TRBJ2-1; DNA: TGTGCCAGCAGTGGCAGCTCCGCGGGGGACTACAATGAGCAGTTCTTC; CDR3: CASSGSSAGDYNEQFF
D: -; V: TRBV14; size: -; J: TRBJ2-1; DNA: TGTGCCAGCAGCCAAATAACAGGGTTCAATGAGCAGTTCTTC; CDR3: CASSQITGFNEQFF
D: TRBD1; V: TRBV7-9; size: -; J: TRBJ2-7; DNA: TGTGCCACAACCGGGACAGGGGGTAACTACGAGCAGTACTTC; CDR3: CATTGTGGNYEQYF
D: TRBD1; V: TRBV4-2; size: -; J: TRBJ1-1; DNA: TGTGCCAGCAGCCCCCGGGACAGGGAGACTGAAGCTTTCTTT; CDR3: CASSPRDRETEAFF
D: -; V: TRBV7-9; size: -; J: TRBJ2-7; DNA: TGTGCCAGCAGCTTATCCGTATTCGTCGGACAGTCCTACGAGCAGTACTTC; CDR3: CASSLSVFVGQSYEQYF
D: -; V: TRBV20-1; size: -; J: TRBJ2-1; DNA: TGCAGTGCTCACAAGTTCAATGAGCAGTTCTTC; CDR3: CSAHKFNEQFF
D: TRBD1; V: TRBV6-1; size: -; J: TRBJ2-5; DNA: TGTGCCAGCAGTGAAGGGGTCGGACAGGGCGGGTTGAGAGAGACCCAGTACTTC; CDR3: CASSEGVGQGGLRETQYF
D: -; V: TRBV7-9; size: -; J: TRBJ1-2; DNA: TGTGCCAGCAGCTTGGCCGGGGCGGACTATGGCTACACCTTC; CDR3: CASSLAGADYGYTF
D: -; V: TRBV30; size: many; J: TRBJ2-2; DNA: TGTGCCTCTTGGACAGTCAACACCGGGGAGCTGTTTTTT; CDR3: CASWTVNTGELFF
D: TRBD2; V: TRBV18; size: -; J: TRBJ2-1; DNA: TGTGCCAGCTCACCAAATGGGCTAGCGGGAGTCGAGGAGCAGTTCTTC; CDR3: CASSPNGLAGVEEQFF
D: TRBD1; V: TRBV11-3; size: few; J: TRBJ2-2; DNA: TGTGCCAGCAGCTCCCGGACAGGGGGCGAGACCGGGGAGCTGTTTTTT; CDR3: CASSSRTGGETGELFF
D: TRBD1; V: TRBV6-5; size: once; J: TRBJ2-7; DNA: TGTGCCAGCAGTTACTCTCTGGGACAGGGGGCGGAGGAGTACTTC; CDR3: CASSYSLGQGAEEYF
D: -; V: TRBV10-3; size: -; J: TRBJ1-2; DNA: TGTGCCATCAGCGAACAGGAACCTAACTATGGCTACACCTTC; CDR3: CAISEQEPNYGYTF
D: TRBD1; V: TRBV5-1; size: -; J: TRBJ2-7; DNA: TGCGCCAGCAGCTTGGACGGACAGGGGGGCGAGCAGTACTTC; CDR3: CASSLDGQGGEQYF
D: TRBD1; V: TRBV5-1; size: -; J: TRBJ2-7; DNA: TGCGCCAGCAGCTTGGTCCAGGGGGCATACGAGCAGTACTTC; CDR3: CASSLVQGAYEQYF
D: TRBD1; V: TRBV7-9; size: -; J: TRBJ1-2; DNA: TGTGCCAGCAGCTTAGGAGGGGGCACAGCTAACTATGGCTACACCTTC; CDR3: CASSLGGGTANYGYTF
D: -; V: TRBV7-9; size: few; J: TRBJ1-4; DNA: TGTGCCAGCAGCCCGGCGGCGGAAAAACTGTTTTTT; CDR3: CASSPAAEKLFF
D: TRBD2; V: TRBV5-1; size: -; J: TRBJ2-2; DNA: TGCGCCAGCAGCTTGTCGACTAGCGGGGGCACCGGGGAGCTGTTTTTT; CDR3: CASSLSTSGGTGELFF
D: -; V: TRBV7-8; size: -; J: TRBJ2-7; DNA: TGTGCCAGCAGCTTAGCCCACGGTTACGAGCAGTACTTC; CDR3: CASSLAHGYEQYF
D: -; V: TRBV18; size: -; J: TRBJ1-2; DNA: TGTGCCAGCTCACCATCTTTAGGTGGGGACTATGGCTACACCTTC; CDR3: CASSPSLGGDYGYTF
D: -; V: TRBV7-9; size: few; J: TRBJ1-2; DNA: TGTGCCAGCAGCTTAGCCGATACAGTCTATGGCTACACCTTC; CDR3: CASSLADTVYGYTF
D: -; V: TRBV5-1; size: -; J: TRBJ2-3; DNA: TGCGCCAGCAGCTCGAGGGGGGATGAGGCAGATACGCAGTATTTT; CDR3: CASSSRGDEADTQYF
D: -; V: TRBV6-1; size: -; J: TRBJ1-6; DNA: TGTGCCAGCAGTGAGAGCCTCCCACCAGGGAACATAGCATTAAATTCACCCCTCCACTTT; CDR3: CASSESLPPGNIALNSPLHF
D: -; V: TRBV10-3; size: many; J: TRBJ1-3; DNA: TGTGCCACCCAGGGCTCTGGAAACACCATATATTTT; CDR3: CATQGSGNTIYF
D: TRBD2; V: TRBV11-1; size: -; J: TRBJ2-3; DNA: TGTGCCAGCAGACGGGCGCTAGCGGGAGGCCCGGATACGCAGTATTTT; CDR3: CASRRALAGGPDTQYF
D: -; V: TRBV7-2; size: -; J: TRBJ2-7; DNA: TGTGCCAGCAGCGTGGGGGCAGGGACTTTTCCCTACGAGCAGTACTTC; CDR3: CASSVGAGTFPYEQYF
D: -; V: TRBV7-9; size: -; J: TRBJ2-3; DNA: TGTGCCAGCAGCTTTCTCGATACGCAGTATTTT; CDR3: CASSFLDTQYF
D: TRBD1; V: TRBV18; size: -; J: TRBJ2-7; DNA: TGTGCCAGCTCACCAGCAGGGGGCCCCTCCTACGAGCAGTACTTC; CDR3: CASSPAGGPSYEQYF
D: -; V: TRBV21-1; size: -; J: TRBJ2-2; DNA: TGTGCCAGCAGCAAGGCTGAACAGAAAAACACCGGGGAGCTGTTTTTT; CDR3: CASSKAEQKNTGELFF
D: TRBD1; V: TRBV27; size: few; J: TRBJ1-5; DNA: TGTGCCAGCAGGCGGGGCGGGACAGGGAATCAGCCCCAGCATTTT; CDR3: CASRRGGTGNQPQHF
D: -; V: TRBV7-4; size: -; J: TRBJ1-5; DNA: TGTGCCAGCAGCTTTCTACCAGGGGGCAATCAGCCCCAGCATTTT; CDR3: CASSFLPGGNQPQHF
D: TRBD2; V: TRBV19; size: -; J: TRBJ2-2; DNA: TGTGCCAGTACCCCTCGGGGTTCGGGAGCGGGAGGTCGGGAGCTGTTTTTT; CDR3: CASTPRGSGAGGRELFF
D: TRBD2; V: TRBV15; size: -; J: TRBJ2-3; DNA: TGTGCCACCAGCAGAGACCAGCGGGGACTCACAGATACGCAGTATTTT; CDR3: CATSRDQRGLTDTQYF
D: TRBD1; V: TRBV2; size: -; J: TRBJ1-3; DNA: TGTGCCAGCAGTGGGGCCGGGACAGGGCGAAACACCATATATTTT; CDR3: CASSGAGTGRNTIYF
D: TRBD1; V: TRBV7-3; size: -; J: TRBJ2-1; DNA: TGTGCCAGCAGCTCGACCGGGACAGGGGCTCATGAGCAGTTCTTC; CDR3: CASSSTGTGAHEQFF
D: -; V: TRBV19; size: -; J: TRBJ2-1; DNA: TGTGCCAGTAGTACCGGGACGGCTGGTGGTAGTGAGCAGTTCTTC; CDR3: CASSTGTAGGSEQFF
D: -; V: TRBV6-5; size: -; J: TRBJ1-5; DNA: TGTGCCAGCAGTTTAACCGCTTATAGCAATCAGCCCCAGCATTTT; CDR3: CASSLTAYSNQPQHF
D: -; V: TRBV5-1; size: -; J: TRBJ1-4; DNA: TGCGCCAGCAGCCAGGGACCGTCGGATGAAAAACTGTTTTTT; CDR3: CASSQGPSDEKLFF
D: TRBD2; V: TRBV5-4; size: -; J: TRBJ2-7; DNA: TGTGCCAGCAGCTCTCAGAGCGGGAGAGCTAGTGAGCAGTACTTC; CDR3: CASSSQSGRASEQYF
D: -; V: TRBV7-3; size: once; J: TRBJ1-1; DNA: TGTGCCAGCAGCCCGGACGGAAGAATGAACACTGAAGCTTTCTTT; CDR3: CASSPDGRMNTEAFF
D: -; V: TRBV5-1; size: few; J: TRBJ1-2; DNA: TGCGCCAGCAGCCTCGGCCCGGTAGACTATGGCTACACCTTC; CDR3: CASSLGPVDYGYTF
D: -; V: TRBV9; size: -; J: TRBJ2-3; DNA: TGTGCCAGCAGCTCGGGTCCTAGAGATACGCAGTATTTT; CDR3: CASSSGPRDTQYF
D: TRBD2; V: TRBV4-2; size: -; J: TRBJ2-3; DNA: TGTGCCAGCAGCCCGTCCCCTCTAGCGGGAGGGTGGGGAGATACGCAGTATTTT; CDR3: CASSPSPLAGGWGDTQYF
D: -; V: TRBV7-2; size: many; J: TRBJ1-3; DNA: TGTGCCAGCAGCTTAATCGGCATAGGCCAAAGTCTTCCTGGAAACACCATATATTTT; CDR3: CASSLIGIGQSLPGNTIYF
D: -; V: TRBV28; size: once; J: TRBJ1-5; DNA: TGTGCCAGCAGTTTAGGCTCCGCCCGGCAGCCCCAGCATTTT; CDR3: CASSLGSARQPQHF
D: -; V: TRBV7-9; size: -; J: TRBJ2-5; DNA: TGTGCCAGCAGCCCCCTGGGCGGACAAGAGACCCAGTACTTC; CDR3: CASSPLGGQETQYF
D: TRBD1; V: TRBV13; size: -; J: TRBJ2-7; DNA: TGTGCCAGCAGCTTAGGATGGACAGGGGGTGACGAGCAGTACTTC; CDR3: CASSLGWTGGDEQYF
D: -; V: TRBV5-6; size: few; J: TRBJ2-5; DNA: TGTGCCAGCAGCTTGGTTCCGCTTTGGGAGACCCAGTACTTC; CDR3: CASSLVPLWETQYF
D: -; V: TRBV7-9; size: few; J: TRBJ2-4; DNA: TGTGCCAGCAGCCCCCCCGACAGGAACATTCAGTACTTC; CDR3: CASSPPDRNIQYF
D: -; V: TRBV19; size: -; J: TRBJ2-2; DNA: TGTGCCAGTAGTATAGAGGCGGGCTGGGGCCCCGGGGAGCTGTTTTTT; CDR3: CASSIEAGWGPGELFF
D: -; V: TRBV18; size: -; J: TRBJ1-1; DNA: TGTGCCAGCTCACCAACCGGGGACAATGAAGCTTTCTTT; CDR3: CASSPTGDNEAFF
D: TRBD2; V: TRBV4-1; size: -; J: TRBJ2-1; DNA: TGCGCCAGCAGCTACCTCGGACTAGGTCGTAATGAGCAGTTCTTC; CDR3: CASSYLGLGRNEQFF
D: TRBD1; V: TRBV10-3; size: -; J: TRBJ1-5; DNA: TGTGCCATCAGTTCCAATACAGGGGAATATCAGCCCCAGCATTTT; CDR3: CAISSNTGEYQPQHF
D: -; V: TRBV7-3; size: -; J: TRBJ2-3; DNA: TGTGCCAGCAGCTTCGGGACTACAGATACGCAGTATTTT; CDR3: CASSFGTTDTQYF